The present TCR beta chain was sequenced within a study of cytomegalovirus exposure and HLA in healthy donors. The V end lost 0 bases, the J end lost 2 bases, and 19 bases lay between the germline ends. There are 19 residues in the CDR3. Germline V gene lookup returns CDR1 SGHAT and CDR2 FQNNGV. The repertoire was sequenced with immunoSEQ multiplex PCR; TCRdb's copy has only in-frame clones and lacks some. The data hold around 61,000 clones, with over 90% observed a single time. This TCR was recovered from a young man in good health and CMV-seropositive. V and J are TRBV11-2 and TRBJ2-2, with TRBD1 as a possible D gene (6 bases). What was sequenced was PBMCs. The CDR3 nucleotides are TGTGCCAGCAGCTTAGACCCGCTGCTCCGGGACACAAACACCGGGGAGCTGTTTTTT. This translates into CASSLDPLLRDTNTGELFF.